The 2 T cell receptor beta chains listed next were all sequenced from one sample in a study of CD8 T cells in ankylosing spondylitis. TCRdb analysed the 5' RACE reads with MiXCR anew, one entry per CDR3 protein. In the table there are fewer than 250,000 distinct CDR3 sequences, approximately 10% of which are singletons. Sequenced sample: blood, either unsorted or a sorted T cell fraction (not recorded which). These receptor sequences come from a male donor with ankylosing spondylitis or in good health (not recorded which).

A note on this clonotype: Its ends do not fully match the called genes, so a read error is possible. The chain uses TRBV29-1 and TRBJ2-2, with D perhaps matching TRBD1 or TRBD2 (5 bases each). Germline V gene sequence: CDR1 SQVTM, CDR2 ANQGSEA. The CDR3 runs 13 residues. CDR3 bases: TGCAACGTTGAGGAGTCGGGAACCGGGGCGCTGTTTTTT. It specifies CNVEESGTGALFF.

This clonotype showed up many times. V and J are TRBV4-1 and TRBJ1-2; D is perhaps TRBD1 (5 bases). Trimming removed 0 bases from V and 4 bases from J, with 12 bases in between. Germline CDR1 and CDR2: MGHRA and YSYEKL. The CDR3 loop spans 15 amino acids. Here the CDR3 reads CASSQDRDSPYGYTF. CDR3 in DNA: TGCGCCAGCAGCCAAGATCGCGACAGCCCCTATGGCTACACCTTC.